Below, 22 T cell receptor beta chains from the same sample are listed, as sequenced in a study of OX40 agonist ivuxolimab in advanced cancers. Clones were read by immunoSEQ multiplex PCR, and TCRdb kept only the in-frame ones, dropping some. The table records about 73,000 clones, about 86% of them present only once. Sequencing used CD4+ or CD8+ T cells sorted from blood, obtained in a trial of the OX40 agonist ivuxolimab. Source of these receptors: an adult with an advanced solid tumor such as melanoma, head and neck, liver or kidney cancer.

The J gene is TRBJ2-1, the V gene TRBV6-6, with a possible D match to TRBD2 (6 bases). CDR3 length equals 15 residues. The germline CDR1 and CDR2 sequences are MNHNY and SVGAGI (reference sequence). Trimming cost V 2 bases and J 3 bases, with 11 bases left between them. The CDR3 DNA is TGTGCCAGCAGTTACGCGGGACCATACTACAATGAGCAGTTCTTC. It encodes CASSYAGPYYNEQFF.

The chain uses TRBV19 and TRBJ2-7; the D call may be TRBD1 or TRBD2 (5 bases each). The germline V gene has CDR1 LNHDA and CDR2 SQIVND (reference sequence). This CDR3 has 15 amino acids. Trimming removed 5 bases at V and 0 bases at J, with 14 bases between. The CDR3: CASSHPGGSSYEQYF. The DNA of the CDR3 is TGTGCCAGTAGTCACCCTGGGGGTTCCTCCTACGAGCAGTACTTC.

This clone was seen once. CDR3 loop: CASSGPGTGSYEQYF. CDR3 coding DNA: TGTGCCAGCAGCGGCCCGGGGACAGGATCCTACGAGCAGTACTTC. The chain is built from TRBV21-1 and TRBJ2-7; the table's D call TRBD1 went unverified against the DNA. TRBV21-1 counts as a pseudogene. There are 15 residues in the CDR3.

This chain links TRBV5-4 with TRBJ2-2; D ambiguous. The CDR3 runs 15 residues. CDR1 SGHNT and CDR2 YYREEE come from the germline V gene (reference sequence). Trimming pared 1 base from V and 3 bases from J, leaving 10 bases between. The CDR3 DNA follows: TGTGCCAGCAGCTTGAATGCCCGGGACACCGGGGAGCTGTTTTTT. This encodes CASSLNARDTGELFF.

The chain has TRBV4-2 and TRBJ1-3, with TRBD1 as a possible D gene (5 bases). The CDR3 spans 18 residues. CDR1 is LGHNA, CDR2 YNFKEQ, per germline. V gave up 0 bases and J gave up 4 bases, with 19 bases separating them. The CDR3 coding sequence is TGTGCCAGCAGCCAAGAGTGGAGGGGAGGTTTCGGGGGAAACACCATATATTTT. Translation: CASSQEWRGGFGGNTIYF.

This chain connects TRBV27 to TRBJ1-5; D possibly corresponds to TRBD1 (5 bases). The CDR3 runs to 15 residues. Trimming shortened V by 4 bases and J by 1 base, and 11 bases separated the two germline ends. The germline gives CDR1 MNHEY, CDR2 SMNVEV (reference sequence). The CDR3: CASSYRDGSNQPQHF. As DNA, the CDR3 is TGTGCCAGCAGTTATCGGGACGGGAGCAATCAGCCCCAGCATTTT.

The chain joins TRBV19 to TRBJ2-5; no reliable D call. This CDR3 spans 14 amino acids. Per germline, CDR1 LNHDA and CDR2 SQIVND (reference sequence). V lost 3 bases and J 1 base, leaving 9 bases between the germline ends. The CDR3 bases are TGTGCCAGTAGTATCCAGCCGGGCCAAGAGACCCAGTACTTC. Its translation: CASSIQPGQETQYF. Full variable domain (rest looked up from reference TRBV19 and TRBJ2-5): DGGITQSPKYLFRKEGQNVTLSCEQNLNHDAMYWYRQDPGQGLRLIYYSQIVNDFQKGDIAEGYSVSREKKESFPLTVTSAQKNPTAFYLCASSIQPGQETQYFGPGTRLLVL.

The V call is TRBV30, the J call TRBJ2-7; the D is unclear. Germline assignment: CDR1 GTSNPN and CDR2 SVGIG (reference sequence). This CDR3 is 11 amino acids long. The V gene lost 3 bases and the J gene lost 6 bases, with 9 bases spanning the gap. The CDR3 reads CAWRRGAEQYF. The CDR3 DNA follows: TGTGCCTGGAGAAGAGGAGCCGAGCAGTACTTC.

The J gene is TRBJ2-2, the V gene TRBV19, with no clear D. Trimming removed 8 bases at V and 7 bases at J, with 14 bases between. This CDR3 is built from 13 residues. Germline CDR1 and CDR2: LNHDA and SQIVND (reference sequence). Here the CDR3 DNA reads TGTGCCAGTGGCTCCGGGTTGATCGGGGAGCTGTTTTTT. Translated, it gives CASGSGLIGELFF.

This clone was observed a handful of times. The V and J genes are TRBV11-2 and TRBJ1-5; D is uncertain. CDR1 and CDR2 from the germline V gene are SGHAT and FQNNGV. The ends were cut back, 0 bases at V and 10 bases at J, with 10 bases in the middle. The CDR3 contains 13 residues. The chain's CDR3 is CASSLESGGPQHF. CDR3 DNA: TGTGCCAGCAGCTTAGAATCGGGAGGTCCCCAGCATTTT.

This clone appeared a few times. The chain joins TRBV9 to TRBJ1-1, with unresolved D. The CDR3 contains 16 residues. Germline V lookup: CDR1 SGDLS, CDR2 YYNGEE. V gave up 0 bases and J gave up 5 bases, with 17 bases separating them. CDR3 amino acids: CASSVGSRAVLTEAFF. The CDR3 DNA reads TGTGCCAGCAGCGTAGGTTCAAGGGCGGTGTTAACTGAAGCTTTCTTT.

The chain uses TRBV15 and TRBJ1-6, with D perhaps matching TRBD1 (6 bases). Germline CDR1 and CDR2: LNHNV and YYDKDF (reference sequence). This CDR3 spans 15 amino acids. Trimming took off 4 bases at V and 8 bases at J, with 15 bases between the two ends. CDR3 region: CATSTPGARYSPLHF. In DNA, the CDR3 is TGTGCCACCAGCACCCCAGGGGCCCGATATTCACCCCTCCACTTT.

The genes are TRBV10-3 and TRBJ1-3; 8 nucleotides match TRBD1. The CDR3 totals 14 residues. The germline gives CDR1 ENHRY, CDR2 SYGVKD. V dropped 2 bases and J dropped 7; count of bases not matched to a gene: 4. The CDR3 sequence: CAISEVTGVNTIYF. The DNA for the CDR3 is TGTGCCATCAGTGAGGTGACAGGGGTGAACACCATATATTTT.

V and J are TRBV5-1 and TRBJ2-3, with 12 bases identical to TRBD1. Germline V gene data show CDR1 as SGHRS and CDR2 as YFSETQ. The CDR3 totals 17 residues. J gave up 6 bases and V 0 bases, and 8 bases lay outside the gene matches. DNA of the CDR3: TGCGCCAGCAGCTTGGTCCCGGGACAGGGGGCAGTTGATACGCAGTATTTT. It specifies CASSLVPGQGAVDTQYF.

The genes are TRBV5-4 and TRBJ1-2, with a tentative D call TRBD1 (6 bases). This CDR3 region has 14 residues. Germline CDR1 reads SGHNT; CDR2 reads YYREEE (reference sequence). V gave up 2 bases and J gave up 4 bases, with 12 bases separating them. The CDR3: CASSFVGAGYGYTF. In DNA form, the CDR3 reads TGTGCCAGCAGCTTCGTGGGGGCAGGCTATGGCTACACCTTC.

V is TRBV15 and J is TRBJ2-5; TRBD1 agrees at 12 bases. The CDR3 length is 14 residues. Germline V gene data show CDR1 as LNHNV and CDR2 as YYDKDF (reference sequence). V shed 5 bases, J shed 5 bases, and the junction held 3 bases outside the gene matches. The CDR3 loop is CATSGTGGRETQYF. CDR3 DNA sequence: TGTGCCACCAGCGGGACAGGGGGCCGGGAGACCCAGTACTTC.

The gene calls are TRBV7-9 and TRBJ2-3; TRBD1 or TRBD2 may be the D gene (6 bases each). This CDR3 has 12 amino acids. V was pared by 5 bases and J by 6 bases, with 9 bases between. Germline V CDR1 and CDR2: SEHNR, FQNEAQ (reference sequence). For the CDR3, the DNA is TGTGCCAGCAGCGGAGGGGGGGATACGCAGTATTTT. Translation gives CASSGGGDTQYF.

The rearrangement links TRBV4-2 to TRBJ2-1, with 9 positions matching TRBD2. V lost 6 bases and J lost 10; bases outside the gene matches: 4. In germline, CDR1 is LGHNA, CDR2 YNFKEQ. CDR3 length: 12 residues. In DNA, the CDR3 is TGTGCCAGCAGTCGTACTAGCGGGGAGCAGTTCTTC. This sequence encodes CASSRTSGEQFF.

The rearrangement joins TRBV7-2 to TRBJ2-2; D remains ambiguous. This CDR3 has 13 residues. The germline V gene encodes CDR1 SGHTA and CDR2 FQGNSA. V lost 4 bases and J 6 bases, leaving 9 bases between the germline ends. CDR3 region: CASSWTGAGELFF. CDR3 sequence (DNA): TGTGCCAGCAGCTGGACCGGCGCCGGGGAGCTGTTTTTT.

V gene TRBV6-5 combines with J gene TRBJ1-6; D remains ambiguous. From germline, CDR1 is MNHEY and CDR2 SVGAGI. The ends were cut back, 5 bases at V and 1 base at J, with 3 bases in the middle. The CDR3 loop spans 13 amino acids. The CDR3 protein is CASSRSYNSPLHF. Written as DNA, the CDR3 is TGTGCCAGCAGTAGGTCCTATAATTCACCCCTCCACTTT.

The count of this clone is one. The chain is built from TRBV5-4 and TRBJ2-7; TRBD1 matches at 11 bases. The V gene end was trimmed by 4 bases and the J gene end by 3 bases; junction bases not matched to a gene: 6. This CDR3 region has 15 residues. CDR1 SGHNT and CDR2 YYREEE come from the germline V gene (reference sequence). In DNA, the CDR3 is TGTGCCAGCAGCCCGAGGACAGGGGGCTTCTACGAGCAGTACTTC. This translates into CASSPRTGGFYEQYF.

The chain is built from TRBV5-8 and TRBJ1-1, with D perhaps matching TRBD1 (5 bases). The CDR3 loop spans 15 amino acids. Trimming cost V 0 bases and J 1 base, with 10 bases left between them. Germline assignment: CDR1 SGHTS and CDR2 YDEGEE. Here the CDR3 DNA reads TGTGCCAGCAGCTTGGAGGCAGGGACGAACACTGAAGCTTTCTTT. Protein product: CASSLEAGTNTEAFF.